This T cell receptor beta chain came from a study of T cell changes during pregnancy in multiple sclerosis. This CDR3 spans 16 amino acids. V shed 2 bases and J 5 bases; nucleotides not matched to a gene: 6. The germline V gene encodes CDR1 SGHTA and CDR2 FQGNSA. The table came from immunoSEQ multiplex PCR; TCRdb's copy has only in-frame clones and leaves some out. The data show around 81,000 clones, with 92% seen just once and over 3.5% held by the top ten. The material was peripheral blood, obtained after pregnancy. The genes are TRBV7-2 and TRBJ2-1, with 10 bases matching TRBD2. The receptor comes from a female donor in good health, enrolled as a control in a pregnancy study. Written as DNA, the CDR3 is TGTGCCAGCAGCTTAAATAGCGGGAGGCCGAACAATGAGCAGTTCTTC. This codes for CASSLNSGRPNNEQFF.